This T cell receptor (beta chain) was recorded in a study of CXCR3-negative and CXCR3-positive naive CD8 T cells. Germline V gene data show CDR1 as MDHEN and CDR2 as SYDVKM. CDR3 length equals 15 residues. Worth noting for this clonotype: Its antigen is still unknown.

The study made its TRB cDNA libraries by 5' RACE, adding UMI labels. TCRdb derives one entry per CDR3 protein from the 5' RACE reads, leaving out DNA. The listing records 84,000 or so distinct CDR3 sequences. Points from the study as a whole: Greater hydrophobicity was found in TRB CDR3s of CXCR3-positive naive cells than of CXCR3-negative naive cells. For naive cells, CXCR3-negative and CXCR3-positive subsets had similar TRBV-TRBJ usage; for memory cells, usage differed.

The sequence was collected from a human donor in good health. Some clones in this sample may be carry-over from other donors' samples. V usage is TRBV28 and J usage is TRBJ2-3. The material sequenced was naive CXCR3+ CD8+ T cells from blood. Stated subset: CD45RO-CCR7+CD27+CD95- naive CD8+ T cells expressing CXCR3 (TNR3+). CDR3 loop: CASSFGTDRTDTQYF.